The rows below give T cell receptor beta chains drawn from one sample of a study of long-term antiretroviral therapy in people with HIV. The table came from immunoSEQ multiplex PCR; TCRdb's copy has only in-frame clones and leaves some out. The repertoire includes 24,000 or so clones, about 92% of them detected once, and 9.2% sits in the top ten. The input for sequencing was unsorted PBMCs, taken 7.6 years after starting antiretroviral therapy. The receptors shown here come from a woman aged 40 to 50 with HIV. The conserved cysteine and the conserved F or W are not part of the CDR3 here.

v_call | cdr3_aa
TRBV15 | ATSESLGEQF
TRBV6-5 | ASSYANQGISAF
TRBV14 | ASSPSSRVLSLPLH
TRBV2 | ASSEVGARVNQPQH
TRBV13 | ASSLGAGGLVEQY
TRBV10-1 | ASSSGQGVTDTQY
TRBV9 | ASSVGVYGGGETQY
TRBV11-2 | ASSLDLNSPLH
TRBV5-1 | ASSLEEGRVYGYT
TRBV14 | ASSLMGFSGNTIY
TRBV9 | ASSVGGVNTEAF
TRBV2 | ASLGDGNSPLH
TRBV7-8 | ASSPLGGEADTQY
TRBV7-8 | ASSWGLGLYNEQF
TRBV19 | ASSTMIWDSRNGYT